Detailed here is one TCR beta chain. What it recognizes is unknown. Generated by immunoSEQ multiplex PCR, the TCRdb table keeps only in-frame clones and is missing some. Among more than 90,000 clones listed, roughly 80% were seen once. The sample belongs to a study of PD-1 blockade in classical Hodgkin lymphoma. General study results and limits: Baseline TCR diversity was reportedly lower in newly diagnosed patients than healthy donors. Those achieving complete response showed baseline diversity like newly diagnosed patients.

Relapses following autologous stem cell transplantation were seen in all patients, with brentuximab vedotin exposure varying. The germline V gene encodes CDR1 SGHVS and CDR2 FNYEAQ. This CDR3 has 12 amino acids. Trimming removed 3 bases at V and 7 bases at J, with 9 bases between. The rearrangement uses TRBV7-6 and TRBJ1-1; maybe TRBD1 (5 bases). Here the sequenced sample was peripheral blood mononuclear cells (PBMCs), taken before the second cycle of nivolumab. This clonotype was sampled from a human donor with classical Hodgkin lymphoma. The CDR3 loop reads CASSLGGGEAFF. CDR3 nucleotide sequence: TGTGCCAGCAGCTTGGGGGGGGGTGAAGCTTTCTTT.